Sequencing of this TCR beta chain was carried out in a study of HIV-infected children after antiretroviral therapy interruption. A 3' RACE protocol on RNA, with unique molecular identifiers, produced the TCR library. One entry per CDR3 protein results from TCRdb running MiXCR on the 3' RACE reads. The table shows 7,000 or so distinct CDR3 sequences, with approximately 15% occurring only once. Indicated treatment: PENTA 11 planned treatment interruption arm or continuous ART arm. Judged by abundance, this clonotype is medium-sized. The length of the CDR3 is 14 residues. CDR1 and CDR2 (germline): SGHVS, FNYEAQ. The germline V and J ends were trimmed by 1 base and 7 bases, with 11 bases remaining between them.

This clonotype originated in a pool of human donors with HIV. V usage is TRBV7-6 and J usage is TRBJ2-1; unclear D gene. The input for sequencing was CD45RO+ CD8+ T cells from PBMCs, pooled from several time points, taken from a donor given antiretroviral therapy, either interrupted or continuous. Subset: memory CD8+ CD45RO+ CD45RA- T cells. This CDR3 reads CASSLVVDGNEQFF. The CDR3 bases are TGTGCCAGCAGCTTAGTGGTCGACGGGAATGAGCAGTTCTTC.